The clone carrying this T cell receptor beta chain was observed a handful of times. The data were obtained in a study of T-cell reconstitution after alpha-beta-depleted transplantation in children. From germline, CDR1 is MNHNY and CDR2 SVGAGI (reference sequence). The ends were cut back, 6 bases at V and 8 bases at J, with 10 bases in the middle. The CDR3 is 12 amino acids. Unique molecular identifiers tagged the TCRbeta library. TCRdb reanalysed the PCR reads using MiXCR and keeps one entry per CDR3 protein. The table has approximately 510,000 distinct CDR3 sequences, around 16% seen once. The material was PBMCs from the stem cell graft donor, obtained from the stem cell graft. This receptor was taken from a human donor who donated a stem cell graft to a child with acute lymphoblastic leukemia. The J gene is TRBJ1-4, the V gene TRBV6-6, with D unresolved. CDR3 amino acids: CASSHGREKLFF. The CDR3, as DNA: TGTGCCAGCAGCCACGGACGGGAAAAACTGTTTTTT.